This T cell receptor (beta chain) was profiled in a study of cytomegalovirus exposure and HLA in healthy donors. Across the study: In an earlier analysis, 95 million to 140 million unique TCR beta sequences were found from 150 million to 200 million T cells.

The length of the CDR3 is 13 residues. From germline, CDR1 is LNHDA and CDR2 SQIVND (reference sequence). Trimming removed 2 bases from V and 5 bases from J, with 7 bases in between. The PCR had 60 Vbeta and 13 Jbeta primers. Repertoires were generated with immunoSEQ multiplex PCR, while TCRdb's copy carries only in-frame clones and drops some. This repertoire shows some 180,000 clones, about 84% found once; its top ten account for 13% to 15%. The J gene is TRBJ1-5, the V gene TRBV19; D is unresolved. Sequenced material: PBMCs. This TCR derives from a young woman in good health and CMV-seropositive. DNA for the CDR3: TGTGCCAGTAGTATACAGGTTCATCAGCCCCAGCATTTT. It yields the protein CASSIQVHQPQHF.